The T cell receptor beta chain described here comes from a study of regulatory and conventional T cells in RAG deficiency. Blood CD4+ CD25-low CD127-high conventional T cells supplied the genomic DNA template. Data came from immunoSEQ multiplex PCR; TCRdb stores just in-frame clones and leaves some out. The repertoire consists of around 29,000 clones, with about 96% occurring once and the leading ten covering under 0.2%. Trimming removed 1 base from V and 5 bases from J; junction bases left unmatched: 5. Germline lookup yields CDR1 SGHVS and CDR2 FNYEAQ. This CDR3 has 17 amino acids. Separately, the same data were catalogued under a study of regulatory T cells. That paper states: The PCR used 52 TRBV and 13 TRBJ primers.

The sample was CD25- CD4+ T cells sorted from blood. This chain joins TRBV7-6 and TRBJ2-3; 14 bases are a match to TRBD2. This receptor was obtained from a human donor in good health. The CDR3 bases are TGTGCCAGCAGCTTAGTTGGACTAGCGGGGGGTCGAGATACGCAGTATTTT. This translates into CASSLVGLAGGRDTQYF.